A selection of T cell receptor beta chains follows, all from one sample in a study of T-cell reconstitution after alpha-beta-depleted transplantation in children. TCRdb reanalysed the PCR reads using MiXCR and keeps one entry per CDR3 protein. Seen here are 500,000 or so distinct CDR3 sequences, roughly an eighth observed once, and the top ten hold around 13%. The sequencing here drew on PBMCs, mostly from graft donor cells, taken 180 days after TCRalphabeta/CD19-depleted stem cell transplant. The receptors stem from a female patient aged 2-10 years who had a stem cell transplant for aplastic anemia, so the T cells may come from the graft donor. Each CDR3 is given with its conserved first and last residue. Fields, in order: CDR3 protein, V gene, J gene.

CASSFFLTSGSYEQYF	TRBV7-2	TRBJ2-7
CATGRANEQYF	TRBV24-1	TRBJ2-7
CASSYSTAYWGANTGELFF	TRBV6-2/TRBV6-3	TRBJ2-2
CASSGETASYDQYF	TRBV2	TRBJ2-7
CSAPSPGGVNQPQHF	TRBV20-1	TRBJ1-5
CASSFGDEQYF	TRBV27	TRBJ2-7
CASSNGGVRTGELFF	TRBV4-2	TRBJ2-2
CSVGLAGNNEQFF	TRBV29-1	TRBJ2-1
CASSSTGHKTDTQYF	TRBV28	TRBJ2-3
CATSGTGTGGVASSCEQYF	TRBV24-1	TRBJ2-7
CSADGTSGYEQYF	TRBV20-1	TRBJ2-7
CASSLSGLAVGELFF	TRBV5-1	TRBJ2-2
CASRPGTSGIYEQYF	TRBV5-1	TRBJ2-7
CASKASVQETQYF	TRBV25-1	TRBJ2-5
CASSVAGTVSGELFF	TRBV5-6	TRBJ2-2
CASSFILAGWDEQFF	TRBV27	TRBJ2-1
CSRLAGGPFDEQFF	TRBV20-1	TRBJ2-1
CASSPGPGSSGNTIYF	TRBV18	TRBJ1-3
CASSPRTSLKFDTQYF	TRBV7-2	TRBJ2-3
CASSRQAQAPTSYNEQFF	TRBV3-1	TRBJ2-1
CASRDRVGWGNYGYTF	TRBV7-2	TRBJ1-2
CSVSGTSGRFYNEQFF	TRBV29-1	TRBJ2-1
CASSYPGRTDTQYF	TRBV6-5	TRBJ2-3
CASSRLANSPLHF	TRBV12-3/TRBV12-4	TRBJ1-6
CASSPTARQRGYGGELFF	TRBV7-7	TRBJ2-2
CASSLDTGQGQEQYF	TRBV7-9	TRBJ2-7
CASSLTNAGREETQYF	TRBV7-9	TRBJ2-5
CASSQIEQVGVWEQYF	TRBV4-2	TRBJ2-7